This record looks at one T cell receptor (beta chain) sequence and its context. The germline gives CDR1 MNHNS, CDR2 SASEGT. CDR3 size: 13 residues. Between the trimmed V and J ends, which lost 5 bases and 5 bases, there was a span of 12 bases. This specimen comes from a study of blood T cell repertoires in COVID-19. Assay: immunoSEQ multiplex PCR; the TCRdb copy retains only in-frame clones and omits some. The table lists some 95,000 clones, about 80% of them singletons. The chain couples TRBV6-1 to TRBJ1-1; a possible D gene is TRBD1 (6 bases). The sample taken for sequencing was peripheral blood. The TCR originated in a man aged 65 to 79 with acute or convalescent COVID-19. The chain's CDR3 is CASSPTGRTEAFF. As DNA, the CDR3 is TGTGCCAGCAGTCCTACAGGGCGGACTGAAGCTTTCTTT.